This T cell receptor (beta chain) was obtained from a study of blood T cells in healthy people across ages. Study outcomes and limitations: Naive T cell percentage strongly correlated with TCR beta diversity.

In this sample, this clonotype turned up a few times. Antigen: not known. A sample-barcoded 5' primer and a J-beta primer mix were used in a second PCR of about 7 to 12 cycles. Each cDNA molecule was tagged by a template-switch adaptor that had 12 random nucleotides. TCRdb independently ran MiXCR on the 5' RACE reads; one entry per CDR3 protein. The sample gives roughly 560,000 distinct CDR3 sequences, less than 25% of which show up once; approximately 8.7% is in the top ten. The sample was also reused in another study, on T cells of mothers and their children. In that study: There was no detection of any persistent microchimeric T cell clones.

The source is a boy younger than 18 in good health. Sequenced material: blood.

The CDR3 nucleotides are TGTGCCAGCAGCCCTGGAAATGGGAGGGGGCGTAATGAAGCTTTCTTT. Its translation is CASSPGNGRGRNEAFF. The chain has TRBV6-2 or TRBV6-3 and TRBJ1-1; 7 bases agree with TRBD1. Unmatched junction bases numbered 17, after V lost 6 bases and J lost 7 bases. The CDR3 covers 16 residues. Germline-derived CDR1 and CDR2 are MNHEY and SVGEGT.